These 21 T cell receptor beta chains share one sample of origin, sequenced in a study of radiotherapy plus CTLA-4 blockade in lung cancer (dated by TCRdb to about 2018). Library creation used the immunoSEQ multiplex PCR assay. TCRdb took this table from immuneACCESS and kept in-frame rearrangements with V and J called. Such tables lack part of the clones; where checked against another copy, unresolved V genes explain under half of the gap, and the rest is unexplained. The sample table lists about 100,000 clones, about four fifths of them with a count of one. The ten largest clones represent roughly 0.85% of the sample. The source was peripheral blood, collected from a patient treated with radiotherapy plus ipilimumab. All receptors come from a human donor with non-small cell lung cancer who had stable disease on radiotherapy plus ipilimumab.

By sample share, this clone is medium-sized (0.01 to 0.1%). This sequence joins TRBV29-1 and TRBJ1-2, with 9 bases identical to TRBD1. This CDR3 is 12 amino acids long. The J segment lost 7 bases and the V segment lost 6 bases, leaving 6 bases of the junction unmatched. Germline-derived CDR1 and CDR2 are SQVTM and ANQGSEA. CDR3 amino acids: CSVDTTGGGYTF. In DNA form, the CDR3 reads TGCAGCGTCGATACGACAGGGGGTGGCTACACCTTC.

The genes are TRBV15 and TRBJ1-2; unclear D gene. V lost 0 bases and J 5 bases, leaving 10 bases between the germline ends. The CDR3 runs to 14 residues. Germline values: CDR1 LNHNV, CDR2 YYDKDF (reference sequence). Here the CDR3 reads CATSRDPVDYGYTF. The CDR3 coding sequence is TGTGCCACCAGCAGAGACCCGGTGGATTATGGCTACACCTTC.

This clone came up a few times. This rearrangement joins TRBV6-4 to TRBJ2-1; 8 nucleotides line up with TRBD2. V shed 3 bases, J shed 7 bases, and the junction held 8 bases outside the gene matches. This CDR3 spans 15 amino acids. The V gene's germline CDR1 is MRHNA and CDR2 SNTAGT. CDR3 residues: CASSESGGDSNEQFF. In DNA, the CDR3 is TGTGCCAGCAGTGAGTCGGGGGGGGATTCTAATGAGCAGTTCTTC.

V gene TRBV28 combines with J gene TRBJ1-2; D gene ambiguous. CDR3 length equals 15 residues. Trimming cost V 3 bases and J 4 bases, with 15 bases left between them. Per the germline V gene, CDR1 is MDHEN and CDR2 is SYDVKM. The CDR3 DNA sequence: TGTGCCAGCAGTTTTGGCGCCCTCAAGAGCTATGGCTACACCTTC. As protein: CASSFGALKSYGYTF.

The chain uses TRBV2 and TRBJ2-1, with 7 nucleotides matching TRBD1. V lost 6 bases, J lost 7 bases, and 6 bases stayed unmatched. CDR1 is SNHLY and CDR2 is FYNNEI in the germline V gene. The length of the CDR3 is 13 residues. This CDR3 reads CASRRYRGNEQFF. CDR3 sequence (DNA): TGTGCCAGCAGGCGATACAGGGGTAATGAGCAGTTCTTC.

This clone was seen a single time. This rearrangement joins TRBV9 to TRBJ1-3; possible D gene TRBD1, 5 bases. Trimming took off 0 bases at V and 3 bases at J, with 7 bases between the two ends. The V gene's germline CDR1 is SGDLS and CDR2 YYNGEE. The CDR3 runs 14 residues. CDR3 DNA sequence: TGTGCCAGCAGCGTAGCGGGGGGTGGAAACACCATATATTTT. Translation: CASSVAGGGNTIYF.

The genes are TRBV9 and TRBJ1-1, with 7 bases matching TRBD1. This CDR3 has 17 residues. Germline V gene data show CDR1 as SGDLS and CDR2 as YYNGEE. Unmatched junction bases numbered 14, after V lost 4 bases and J lost 2 bases. The CDR3 nucleotides are TGTGCCAGCAGCCCCCACCTCCGGGACAGATCAAACACTGAAGCTTTCTTT. This translates into CASSPHLRDRSNTEAFF. The full variable domain, its missing parts supplied by reference TRBV9 and TRBJ1-1, is DSGVTQTPKHLITATGQRVTLRCSPRSGDLSVYWYQQSLDQGLQFLIQYYNGEERAKGNILERFSAQQFPDLHSELNLSSLELGDSALYFCASSPHLRDRSNTEAFFGQGTRLTVV.

This chain uses TRBV5-1 with TRBJ1-1; the D is unclear. Germline V gene lookup returns CDR1 SGHRS and CDR2 YFSETQ. The CDR3 covers 13 residues. Trimming took 2 bases from V and 3 from J, leaving 8 bases between them. CDR3 in DNA: TGCGCCAGCAGCTTCCAGTCAGACACTGAAGCTTTCTTT. This translates into CASSFQSDTEAFF.

The chain is built from TRBV2 and TRBJ1-1; D remains unclear. The CDR3 contains 13 residues. CDR1 is SNHLY and CDR2 is FYNNEI in the germline V gene. V lost 5 bases and J 0 bases, leaving 7 bases between the germline ends. The CDR3 loop reads CASSTPMNTEAFF. Written as DNA, the CDR3 is TGTGCCAGCAGTACGCCTATGAACACTGAAGCTTTCTTT.

V usage is TRBV11-2 and J usage is TRBJ2-3; TRBD1 matches 11 bases. Germline lookup yields CDR1 SGHAT and CDR2 FQNNGV. The CDR3 runs 16 residues. V shed 0 bases and J 5 bases; nucleotides not matched to a gene: 4. The DNA for the CDR3 is TGTGCCAGCAGCTTAGATAGGACAGGGGGCCTAGATACGCAGTATTTT. Protein product: CASSLDRTGGLDTQYF.

The chain couples TRBV6-5 to TRBJ1-2, with a weak D call TRBD1 (5 bases). There are 14 residues in the CDR3. Germline loops: CDR1 MNHEY, CDR2 SVGAGI. V gave up 4 bases and J gave up 0 bases, with 9 bases separating them. DNA of the CDR3: TGTGCCAGCAGTTGGGACGGTGCTAACTATGGCTACACCTTC. This translates into CASSWDGANYGYTF.

The J gene is TRBJ2-1, the V gene TRBV30, with D hard to call. Deletions cut 4 bases from V and 5 bases from J, with 12 bases between. There are 13 residues in the CDR3. Germline V CDR1 and CDR2: GTSNPN, SVGIG (reference sequence). The CDR3 nucleotides are TGTGCCTGGACTAGGTTGGCCAACAATGAGCAGTTCTTC. It yields the protein CAWTRLANNEQFF.

The V gene is TRBV5-1, the J gene TRBJ2-4; weak D call: TRBD2 (6 bases). In germline, CDR1 is SGHRS, CDR2 YFSETQ. V was cut by 2 bases and J by 3 bases, with 18 bases left in between. The CDR3 has 17 amino acids. CDR3 residues: CASSLTMGGERKNIQYF. The CDR3 DNA follows: TGCGCCAGCAGCTTAACGATGGGCGGGGAGCGCAAAAACATTCAGTACTTC.

This sequence joins TRBV19 and TRBJ2-7, with D unresolved. V was pared by 9 bases and J by 6 bases, with 24 bases between. Germline CDR1 is LNHDA and CDR2 is SQIVND (reference sequence). This CDR3 comprises 15 residues. CDR3 nucleotide sequence: TGTGCCAGCCTTGGGCCCGGCGGACGAACGGGCGAGCAGTACTTC. Its protein product is CASLGPGGRTGEQYF. Full variable domain (missing parts from reference TRBV19 and TRBJ2-7): DGGITQSPKYLFRKEGQNVTLSCEQNLNHDAMYWYRQDPGQGLRLIYYSQIVNDFQKGDIAEGYSVSREKKESFPLTVTSAQKNPTAFYLCASLGPGGRTGEQYFGPGTRLTVT.

This clone was detected once. This chain connects TRBV5-1 to TRBJ2-2, with 8 bases lining up with TRBD1. The CDR3 loop spans 14 amino acids. Germline values: CDR1 SGHRS, CDR2 YFSETQ. V gave up 4 bases and J gave up 2 bases; unmatched junction bases: 1. In DNA form, the CDR3 reads TGCGCCAGCAGCGGGACAGGAAACACCGGGGAGCTGTTTTTT. This encodes CASSGTGNTGELFF.

This clone appeared once. The chain employs TRBV4-2 and TRBJ1-4; 7 nucleotides align to TRBD1. The V and J ends lost 0 bases and 5 bases, in that order; junction bases with no gene match: 6. The CDR3 is made up of 16 amino acids. Per germline, CDR1 LGHNA and CDR2 YNFKEQ. Here the CDR3 reads CASSQDRDSLNEKLFF. The CDR3 DNA reads TGTGCCAGCAGCCAAGATCGGGACAGTCTAAATGAAAAACTGTTTTTT.

The chain has TRBV5-8 and TRBJ2-5, with 7 positions matching TRBD2. CDR1 and CDR2 from the germline V gene are SGHTS and YDEGEE. V was pared by 4 bases and J by 2 bases, with 11 bases of the junction left unmatched. The CDR3 is 16 residues long. CDR3 protein: CASSRRGVVSQETQYF. DNA of the CDR3: TGTGCCAGCAGCCGCCGGGGGGTAGTATCACAAGAGACCCAGTACTTC.

The V and J genes are TRBV10-3 and TRBJ2-7; the D is unclear. The CDR3 has 14 amino acids. The V gene's germline CDR1 is ENHRY and CDR2 SYGVKD. V was shortened by 2 bases and J by 0 bases, with 8 bases between the two germline ends. The DNA of the CDR3 is TGTGCCATCAGTGAGGGCAGGAGCTCCTACGAGCAGTACTTC. Translated, it gives CAISEGRSSYEQYF.

The chain recombines TRBV9 with TRBJ2-3; 8 bases align to TRBD1. This CDR3 is 17 amino acids long. With 0 bases clipped from V and 4 bases from J, the junction kept 10 bases outside the gene matches. Germline loops: CDR1 SGDLS, CDR2 YYNGEE. CDR3 protein: CASSVGLIQGGSDTQYF. CDR3 bases: TGTGCCAGCAGCGTAGGTCTTATACAGGGGGGTTCAGATACGCAGTATTTT.

This chain links TRBV28 with TRBJ1-3; D is undetermined. The germline V and J ends were trimmed by 2 bases and 0 bases, with 8 bases remaining between them. Per the germline V gene, CDR1 is MDHEN and CDR2 is SYDVKM. The CDR3 is made up of 15 amino acids. The CDR3 nucleotides read TGTGCCAGCAGTTTAGGCACCATCTCTGGAAACACCATATATTTT. The encoded protein is CASSLGTISGNTIYF.

This clone has a single count. The genes are TRBV7-3 and TRBJ2-1, with 9 bases matching TRBD2. Losses at the gene ends were 2 bases for V and 0 bases for J; bases not matched to a gene: 2. The CDR3 covers 16 residues. Germline CDR1 reads SGHTA; CDR2 reads FQGTGA. CDR3 region: CASSLLAGSSYNEQFF. The CDR3, as DNA: TGTGCCAGCAGCTTACTAGCGGGAAGCTCCTACAATGAGCAGTTCTTC.